The 5 T cell receptor beta chains given below trace back to one sample, sequenced in a study of blood T cell repertoires in COVID-19. Some clones are missing from TCRdb's copy, which holds only in-frame ones; the method was immunoSEQ multiplex PCR. This sample has around 170,000 clones, with roughly 88% found just once. Sequencing used PBMCs or T cells enriched from blood (not recorded which). The receptors were gathered from a young woman who had recovered from COVID-19.

This chain uses TRBV7-9 with TRBJ2-7; 11 bases map to TRBD2. Looked up from germline, CDR1 is SEHNR and CDR2 is FQNEAQ (reference sequence). The CDR3 contains 15 residues. Trimming removed 1 base from V and 5 bases from J; junction bases left unmatched: 4. In DNA, the CDR3 is TGTGCCAGCAGCTTAGGCACTAGCGGGAGACACGAGCAGTACTTC. It encodes CASSLGTSGRHEQYF.

The V call is TRBV19, the J call TRBJ2-3; 10 positions agree with TRBD1. The germline V gene has CDR1 LNHDA and CDR2 SQIVND (reference sequence). This CDR3 contains 16 residues. V dropped 7 bases and J dropped 1; count of bases not matched to a gene: 8. The CDR3 reads CASTNGGTGGTDTQYF. CDR3 sequence (DNA): TGTGCCAGTACCAATGGAGGGACAGGGGGCACAGATACGCAGTATTTT. Together with reference TRBV19 and TRBJ2-3, the CDR3 gives the full variable domain: DGGITQSPKYLFRKEGQNVTLSCEQNLNHDAMYWYRQDPGQGLRLIYYSQIVNDFQKGDIAEGYSVSREKKESFPLTVTSAQKNPTAFYLCASTNGGTGGTDTQYFGPGTRLTVL.

This chain joins TRBV5-1 and TRBJ1-2; D might be TRBD1 (5 bases). Looked up from germline, CDR1 is SGHRS and CDR2 is YFSETQ. CDR3 length: 13 amino acids. Trimming took 3 bases from V and 4 from J, leaving 10 bases between them. This chain's CDR3 is CASSSQGSYGYTF. DNA for the CDR3: TGCGCCAGCAGCTCGCAGGGTAGCTATGGCTACACCTTC.

This clone showed up just a few times. V is TRBV3-1 (or the pseudogene TRBV3-2) and J is TRBJ1-2; D is uncertain. CDR1 LGHDT and CDR2 YNNKEL come from the germline V gene (reference sequence). V lost 1 base and J 6 bases, leaving 12 bases between the germline ends. This CDR3 spans 14 amino acids. CDR3: CASSQAYSRNGYTF. CDR3 DNA sequence: TGTGCCAGCAGCCAAGCTTACAGCCGAAATGGCTACACCTTC.

The V call is TRBV27, the J call TRBJ2-7, with 7 bases aligning to TRBD1. Trimming removed 6 bases from V and 6 bases from J; junction bases left unmatched: 14. CDR1 is MNHEY and CDR2 is SMNVEV in the germline V gene (reference sequence). This CDR3 comprises 15 residues. The DNA of the CDR3 is TGTGCCAGCAGAACGGACAGGTATGAAGGGGGCGAGCAGTACTTC. This gives the protein CASRTDRYEGGEQYF.